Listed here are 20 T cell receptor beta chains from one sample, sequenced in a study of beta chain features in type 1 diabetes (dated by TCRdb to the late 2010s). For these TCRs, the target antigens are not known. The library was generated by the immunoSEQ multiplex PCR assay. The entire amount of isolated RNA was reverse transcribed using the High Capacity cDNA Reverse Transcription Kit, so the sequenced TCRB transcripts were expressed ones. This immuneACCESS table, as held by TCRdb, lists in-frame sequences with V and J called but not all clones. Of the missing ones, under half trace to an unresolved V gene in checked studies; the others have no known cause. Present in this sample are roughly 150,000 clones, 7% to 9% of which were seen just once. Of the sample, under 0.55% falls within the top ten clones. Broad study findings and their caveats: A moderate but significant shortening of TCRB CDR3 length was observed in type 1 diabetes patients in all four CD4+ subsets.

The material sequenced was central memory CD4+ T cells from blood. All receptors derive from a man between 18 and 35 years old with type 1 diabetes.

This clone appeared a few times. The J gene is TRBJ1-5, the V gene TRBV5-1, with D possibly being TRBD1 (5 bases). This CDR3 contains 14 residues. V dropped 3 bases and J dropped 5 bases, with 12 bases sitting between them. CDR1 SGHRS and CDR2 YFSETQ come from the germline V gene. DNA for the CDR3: TGCGCCAGCAGCTGGGGGGACGGGGATCAGCCCCAGCATTTT. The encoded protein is CASSWGDGDQPQHF. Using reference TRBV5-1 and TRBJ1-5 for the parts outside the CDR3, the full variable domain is KAGVTQTPRYLIKTRGQQVTLSCSPISGHRSVSWYQQTPGQGLQFLFEYFSETQRNKGNFPGRFSGRQFSNSRSEMNVSTLELGDSALYLCASSWGDGDQPQHFGDGTRLSIL.

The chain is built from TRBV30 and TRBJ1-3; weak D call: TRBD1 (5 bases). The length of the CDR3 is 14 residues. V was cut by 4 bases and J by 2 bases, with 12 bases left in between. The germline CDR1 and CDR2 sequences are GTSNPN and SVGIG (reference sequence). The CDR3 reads CAWTPGGTGNTIYF. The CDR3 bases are TGTGCCTGGACCCCTGGGGGGACTGGAAACACCATATATTTT. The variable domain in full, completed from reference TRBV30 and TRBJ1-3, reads SQTIHQWPATLVQPVGSPLSLECTVEGTSNPNLYWYRQAAGRGLQLLFYSVGIGQISSEVPQNLSASRPQDRQFILSSKKLLLSDSGFYLCAWTPGGTGNTIYFGEGSWLTVV.

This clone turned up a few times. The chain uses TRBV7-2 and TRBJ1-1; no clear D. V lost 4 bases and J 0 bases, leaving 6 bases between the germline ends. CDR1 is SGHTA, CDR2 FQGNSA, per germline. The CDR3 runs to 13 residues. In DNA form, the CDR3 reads TGTGCCAGCAGCTCCGGGATGAACACTGAAGCTTTCTTT. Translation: CASSSGMNTEAFF.

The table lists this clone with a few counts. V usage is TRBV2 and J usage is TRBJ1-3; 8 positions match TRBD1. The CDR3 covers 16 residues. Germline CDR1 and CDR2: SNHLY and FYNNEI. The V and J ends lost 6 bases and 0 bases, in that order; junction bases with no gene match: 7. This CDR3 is CASRLFGQGSGNTIYF. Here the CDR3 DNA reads TGTGCCAGCAGACTTTTTGGACAGGGCTCTGGAAACACCATATATTTT.

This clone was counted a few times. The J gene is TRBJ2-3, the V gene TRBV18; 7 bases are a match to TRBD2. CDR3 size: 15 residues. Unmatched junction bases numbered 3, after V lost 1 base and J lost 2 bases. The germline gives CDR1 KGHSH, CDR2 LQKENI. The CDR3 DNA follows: TGTGCCAGCTCACCACGGCGGGAGTCCACAGATACGCAGTATTTT. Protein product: CASSPRRESTDTQYF.

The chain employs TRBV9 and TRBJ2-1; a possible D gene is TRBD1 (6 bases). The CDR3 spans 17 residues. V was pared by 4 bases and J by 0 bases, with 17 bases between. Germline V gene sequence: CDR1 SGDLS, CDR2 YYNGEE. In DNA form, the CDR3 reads TGTGCCAGCAGCACCACGACAGGTGATTACTCCTACAATGAGCAGTTCTTC. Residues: CASSTTTGDYSYNEQFF.

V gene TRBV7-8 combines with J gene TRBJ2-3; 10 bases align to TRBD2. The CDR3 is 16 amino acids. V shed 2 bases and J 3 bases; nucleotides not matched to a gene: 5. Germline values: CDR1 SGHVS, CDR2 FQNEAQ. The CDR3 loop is CASSLLAGAGTDTQYF. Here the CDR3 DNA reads TGTGCCAGCAGCTTACTAGCGGGAGCAGGGACAGATACGCAGTATTTT.

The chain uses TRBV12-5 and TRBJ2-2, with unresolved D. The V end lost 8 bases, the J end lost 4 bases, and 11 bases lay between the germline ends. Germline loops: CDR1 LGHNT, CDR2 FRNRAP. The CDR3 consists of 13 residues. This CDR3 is CASSGEPTGELFF. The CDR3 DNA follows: TGTGCTAGTTCAGGCGAACCCACCGGGGAGCTGTTTTTT.

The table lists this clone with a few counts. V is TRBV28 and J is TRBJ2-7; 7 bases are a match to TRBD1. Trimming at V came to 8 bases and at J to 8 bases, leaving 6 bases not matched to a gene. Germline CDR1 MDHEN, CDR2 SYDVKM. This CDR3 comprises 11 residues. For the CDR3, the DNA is TGTGCCAGCTACACGACAGGGAAGCAGTACTTC. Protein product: CASYTTGKQYF.

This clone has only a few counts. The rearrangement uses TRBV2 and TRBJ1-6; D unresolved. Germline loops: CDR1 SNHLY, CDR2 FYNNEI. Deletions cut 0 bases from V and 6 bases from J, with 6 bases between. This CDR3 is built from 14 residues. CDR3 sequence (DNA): TGTGCCAGCAGTGAAGCCGTCGGTAATTCACCCCTCCACTTT. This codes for CASSEAVGNSPLHF. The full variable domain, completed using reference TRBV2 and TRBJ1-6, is EPEVTQTPSHQVTQMGQEVILRCVPISNHLYFYWYRQILGQKVEFLVSFYNNEISEKSEIFDDQFSVERPDGSNFTLKIRSTKLEDSAMYFCASSEAVGNSPLHFGNGTRLTVT.

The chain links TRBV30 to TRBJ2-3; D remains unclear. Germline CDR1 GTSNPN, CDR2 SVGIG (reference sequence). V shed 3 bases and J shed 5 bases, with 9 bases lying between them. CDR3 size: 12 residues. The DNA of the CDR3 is TGTGCCTGGAGAGAGTCGGTAGATACGCAGTATTTT. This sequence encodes CAWRESVDTQYF.

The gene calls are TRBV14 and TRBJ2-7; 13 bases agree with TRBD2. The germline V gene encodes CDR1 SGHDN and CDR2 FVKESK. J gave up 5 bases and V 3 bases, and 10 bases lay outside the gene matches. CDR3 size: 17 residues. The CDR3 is CASSQRLLAGGLHEQYF. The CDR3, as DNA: TGTGCCAGCAGCCAGCGCCTACTAGCGGGAGGGCTCCACGAGCAGTACTTC.

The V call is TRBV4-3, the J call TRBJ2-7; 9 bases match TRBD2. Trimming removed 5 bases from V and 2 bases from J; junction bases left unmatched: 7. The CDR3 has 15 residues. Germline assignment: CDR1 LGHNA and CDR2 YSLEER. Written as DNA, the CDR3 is TGCGCCAGCAGCTCCTTAGCGGGGGCAACCTACGAGCAGTACTTC. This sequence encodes CASSSLAGATYEQYF.

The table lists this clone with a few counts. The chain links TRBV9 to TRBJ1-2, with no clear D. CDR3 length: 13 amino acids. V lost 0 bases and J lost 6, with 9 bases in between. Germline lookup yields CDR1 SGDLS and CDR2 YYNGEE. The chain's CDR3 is CASSVGGFDGYTF. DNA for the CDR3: TGTGCCAGCAGCGTAGGAGGGTTCGATGGCTACACCTTC.

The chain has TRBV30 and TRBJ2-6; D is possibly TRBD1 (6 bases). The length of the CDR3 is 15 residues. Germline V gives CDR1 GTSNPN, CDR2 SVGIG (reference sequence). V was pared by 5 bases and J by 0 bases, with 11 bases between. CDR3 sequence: CAWGGDLSGANVLTF. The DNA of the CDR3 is TGTGCCTGGGGGGGCGACCTCTCTGGGGCCAACGTCCTGACTTTC.

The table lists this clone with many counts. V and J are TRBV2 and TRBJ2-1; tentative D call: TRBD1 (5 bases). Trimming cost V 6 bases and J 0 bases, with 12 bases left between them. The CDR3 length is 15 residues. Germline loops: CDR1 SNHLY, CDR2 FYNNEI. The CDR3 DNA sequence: TGTGCCAGCAGCGACCAGGGTAGCTCCTACAATGAGCAGTTCTTC. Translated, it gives CASSDQGSSYNEQFF.

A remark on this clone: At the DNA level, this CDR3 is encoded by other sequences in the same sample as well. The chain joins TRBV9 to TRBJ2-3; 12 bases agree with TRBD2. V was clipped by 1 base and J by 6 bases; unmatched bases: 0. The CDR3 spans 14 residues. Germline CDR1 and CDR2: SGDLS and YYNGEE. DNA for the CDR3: TGTGCCAGCAGCGTAACTAGCGGGGGGGATACGCAGTATTTT. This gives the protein CASSVTSGGDTQYF. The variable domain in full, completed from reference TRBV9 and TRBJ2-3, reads DSGVTQTPKHLITATGQRVTLRCSPRSGDLSVYWYQQSLDQGLQFLIQYYNGEERAKGNILERFSAQQFPDLHSELNLSSLELGDSALYFCASSVTSGGDTQYFGPGTRLTVL.

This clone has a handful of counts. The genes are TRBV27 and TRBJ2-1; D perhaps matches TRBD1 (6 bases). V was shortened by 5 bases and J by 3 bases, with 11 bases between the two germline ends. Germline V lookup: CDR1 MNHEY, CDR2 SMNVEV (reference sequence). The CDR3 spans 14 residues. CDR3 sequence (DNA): TGTGCCAGCAGTCCACAGGGATACTACAATGAGCAGTTCTTC. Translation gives CASSPQGYYNEQFF.

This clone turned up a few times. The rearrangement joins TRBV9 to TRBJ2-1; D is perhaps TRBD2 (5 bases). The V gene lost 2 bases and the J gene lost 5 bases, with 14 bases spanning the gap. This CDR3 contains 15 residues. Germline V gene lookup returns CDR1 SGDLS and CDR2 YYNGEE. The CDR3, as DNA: TGTGCCAGCAGCGTTGGACCTCCGAGGGACAATGAGCAGTTCTTC. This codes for CASSVGPPRDNEQFF.

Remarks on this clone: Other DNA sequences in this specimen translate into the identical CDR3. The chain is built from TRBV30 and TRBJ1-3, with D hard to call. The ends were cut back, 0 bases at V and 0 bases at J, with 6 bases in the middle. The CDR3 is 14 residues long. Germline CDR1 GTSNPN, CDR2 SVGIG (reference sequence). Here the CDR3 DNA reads TGTGCCTGGAGTGTTTCCAGCTCTGGAAACACCATATATTTT. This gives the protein CAWSVSSSGNTIYF.